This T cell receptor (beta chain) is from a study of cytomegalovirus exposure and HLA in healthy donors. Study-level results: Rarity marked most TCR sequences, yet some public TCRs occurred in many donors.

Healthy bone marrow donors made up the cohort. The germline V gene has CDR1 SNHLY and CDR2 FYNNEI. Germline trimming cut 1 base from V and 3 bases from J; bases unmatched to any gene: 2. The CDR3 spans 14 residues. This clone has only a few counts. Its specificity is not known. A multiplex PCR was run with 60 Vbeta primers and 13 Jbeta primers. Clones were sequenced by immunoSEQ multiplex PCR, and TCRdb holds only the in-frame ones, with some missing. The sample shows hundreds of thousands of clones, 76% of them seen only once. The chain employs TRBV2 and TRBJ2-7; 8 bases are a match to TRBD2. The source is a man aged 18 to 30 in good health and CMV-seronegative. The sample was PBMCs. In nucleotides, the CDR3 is TGTGCCAGCAGTGAAGGTCGGGGGGGCTACGAGCAGTACTTC. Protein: CASSEGRGGYEQYF.